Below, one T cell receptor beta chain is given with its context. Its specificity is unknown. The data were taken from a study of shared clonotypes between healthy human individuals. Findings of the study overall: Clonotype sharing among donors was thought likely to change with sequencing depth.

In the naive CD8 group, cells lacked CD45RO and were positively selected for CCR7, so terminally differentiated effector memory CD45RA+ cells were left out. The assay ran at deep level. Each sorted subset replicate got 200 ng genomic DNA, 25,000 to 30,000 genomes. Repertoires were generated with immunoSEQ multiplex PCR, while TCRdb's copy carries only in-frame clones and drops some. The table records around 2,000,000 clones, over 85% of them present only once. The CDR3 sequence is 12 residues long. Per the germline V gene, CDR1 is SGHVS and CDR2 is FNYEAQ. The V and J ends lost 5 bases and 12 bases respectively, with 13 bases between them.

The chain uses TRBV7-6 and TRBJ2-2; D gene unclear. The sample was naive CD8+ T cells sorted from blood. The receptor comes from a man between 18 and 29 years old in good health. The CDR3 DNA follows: TGTGCCAGCAGCCCAACCGTGGGTCAGCTGTTTTTT. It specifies CASSPTVGQLFF. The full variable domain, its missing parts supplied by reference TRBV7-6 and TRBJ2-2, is GAGVSQSPRYKVTKRGQDVALRCDPISGHVSLYWYRQALGQGPEFLTYFNYEAQQDKSGLPNDRFSAERPEGSISTLTIQRTEQRDSAMYRCASSPTVGQLFFGEGSRLTVL.